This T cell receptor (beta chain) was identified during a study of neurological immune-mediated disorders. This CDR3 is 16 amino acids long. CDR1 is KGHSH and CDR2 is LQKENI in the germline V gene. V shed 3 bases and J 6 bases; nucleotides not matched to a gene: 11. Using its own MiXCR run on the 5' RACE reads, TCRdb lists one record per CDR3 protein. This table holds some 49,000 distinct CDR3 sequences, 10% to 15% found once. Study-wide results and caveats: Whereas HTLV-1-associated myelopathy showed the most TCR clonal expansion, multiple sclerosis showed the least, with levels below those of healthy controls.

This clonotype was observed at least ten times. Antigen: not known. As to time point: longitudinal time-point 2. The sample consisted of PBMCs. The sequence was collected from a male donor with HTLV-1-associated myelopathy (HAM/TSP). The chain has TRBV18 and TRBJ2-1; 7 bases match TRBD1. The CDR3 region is CASSPSGTVHFNEQFF. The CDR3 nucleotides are TGTGCCAGCTCACCTTCCGGGACAGTCCATTTCAATGAGCAGTTCTTC.